The next 12 T cell receptor beta chains were all read from a single sample in a study of cytotoxic CD8 clonotypes in ibrutinib-treated CLL. TCRdb keeps only in-frame clones here, not all; method: immunoSEQ multiplex PCR. There are 90,000 to 100,000 clones in the sample; around 73% occur only once, and about 32% lies in the top ten. Specimen: PBMCs, collected after 12 months of ibrutinib treatment. These receptors originate from a human donor with chronic lymphocytic leukemia.

The chain combines TRBV7-2 with TRBJ2-7; weak D call: TRBD1 (7 bases). The CDR3 is 15 amino acids. Trimming removed 5 bases from V and 4 bases from J, with 18 bases in between. CDR1 is SGHTA, CDR2 FQGNSA, per germline. The CDR3 is CASSEDRVGTYEQYF. The CDR3 region has the DNA TGTGCCAGCAGCGAAGACAGGGTCGGGACTTACGAGCAGTACTTC.

As DNA, the CDR3 is TGTGCCAGCAGCTTAAATTCCAAGAACAATGAGCAGTTCTTC. Translated, it gives CASSLNSKNNEQFF. The gene calls are TRBV7-3 and TRBJ2-1; D gene unclear. The CDR3 runs 14 residues. Germline-derived CDR1 and CDR2 are SGHTA and FQGTGA. Trimming took off 1 base at V and 5 bases at J, with 9 bases between the two ends.

V usage is TRBV5-1 and J usage is TRBJ2-7; weak D call: TRBD2 (7 bases). The germline V and J ends were trimmed by 4 bases and 5 bases, with 19 bases remaining between them. Germline CDR1 reads SGHRS; CDR2 reads YFSETQ. This CDR3 comprises 15 residues. CDR3 nucleotide sequence: TGCGCCAGCAGCCCGGGGGGCCTCGAGGCCCACGAGCAGTACTTC. Protein product: CASSPGGLEAHEQYF.

The chain employs TRBV4-1 and TRBJ1-6, with a possible D match to TRBD1 (6 bases). Germline lookup yields CDR1 MGHRA and CDR2 YSYEKL. V was cut by 0 bases and J by 10 bases, with 19 bases left in between. The CDR3 is 17 amino acids. CDR3 sequence: CASSQEATGSLGSPLHF. CDR3 bases: TGCGCCAGCAGCCAAGAGGCAACAGGGTCCTTGGGCTCACCCCTCCACTTT.

This clone has just a few counts. The gene calls are TRBV11-3 and TRBJ2-1; tentative D call: TRBD2 (5 bases). CDR1 is SGHNT, CDR2 YENEEA, per germline. CDR3 size: 13 residues. Trimming cost V 6 bases and J 3 bases, with 9 bases left between them. The DNA for the CDR3 is TGTGCCAGCAGGAGGGCAGGCTACAATGAGCAGTTCTTC. Translating gives CASRRAGYNEQFF.

The V call is TRBV2, the J call TRBJ1-6; TRBD1 matches at 8 bases. The J segment lost 7 bases and the V segment lost 4 bases, leaving 9 bases of the junction unmatched. In germline, CDR1 is SNHLY, CDR2 FYNNEI. This CDR3 contains 16 residues. Here the CDR3 reads CASSGGQGAGNSPLHF. In nucleotides, the CDR3 is TGTGCCAGCAGTGGCGGGCAGGGGGCAGGGAATTCACCCCTCCACTTT. The variable domain in full, completed from reference TRBV2 and TRBJ1-6, reads EPEVTQTPSHQVTQMGQEVILRCVPISNHLYFYWYRQILGQKVEFLVSFYNNEISEKSEIFDDQFSVERPDGSNFTLKIRSTKLEDSAMYFCASSGGQGAGNSPLHFGNGTRLTVT.

Of note for this clone: Other DNA sequences in this specimen translate into the identical CDR3. The chain recombines TRBV18 with TRBJ2-7, with 8 bases fitting TRBD1. The CDR3 contains 12 residues. CDR1 KGHSH and CDR2 LQKENI come from the germline V gene. V shed 1 base, J shed 7 bases, and the junction held 0 bases outside the gene matches. In DNA, the CDR3 is TGTGCCAGCTCACCACGACAGGGGGAGCAGTACTTC. It codes for CASSPRQGEQYF.

The rearrangement joins TRBV12-2 to TRBJ2-1; whether TRBD1, the table's D call, matches the DNA was not checked. TRBV12-2 is a known pseudogene. The CDR3 contains 18 residues. CDR3 protein: CASRLGGQLPSSYNEQFF. CDR3 sequence (DNA): TGTGCAAGTCGCTTAGGGGGGCAACTACCTAGCTCCTACAATGAGCAGTTCTTC.

The chain carries TRBV7-2 and TRBJ1-4; D perhaps matches TRBD1 (5 bases). The CDR3 loop spans 15 amino acids. Trimming shortened V by 5 bases and J by 12 bases, and 22 bases separated the two germline ends. Per germline, CDR1 SGHTA and CDR2 FQGNSA. This CDR3 is CASSPVRGGVMELFF. CDR3 bases: TGTGCCAGCAGCCCCGTCCGGGGGGGGGTGATGGAACTGTTTTTT. Full variable domain (rest looked up from reference TRBV7-2 and TRBJ1-4): GAGVSQSPSNKVTEKGKDVELRCDPISGHTALYWYRQSLGQGLEFLIYFQGNSAPDKSGLPSDRFSAERTGGSVSTLTIQRTQQEDSAVYLCASSPVRGGVMELFFGSGTQLSVL.

The chain uses TRBV28 and TRBJ1-1; D ambiguous. Per the germline V gene, CDR1 is MDHEN and CDR2 is SYDVKM. This CDR3 is built from 12 residues. The ends were cut back, 6 bases at V and 6 bases at J, with 11 bases in the middle. CDR3 bases: TGTGCCAGCAGCCGTTTAAGTGCTGAAGCTTTCTTT. Amino acid sequence: CASSRLSAEAFF.

The chain recombines TRBV6-5 with TRBJ2-7; 10 nucleotides align to TRBD2. The CDR3 runs 15 residues. V was clipped by 2 bases and J by 3 bases; unmatched bases: 4. Per the germline V gene, CDR1 is MNHEY and CDR2 is SVGAGI. CDR3 region: CASSYKLAGGYEQYF. The CDR3 bases are TGTGCCAGCAGTTACAAATTAGCGGGGGGCTACGAGCAGTACTTC.

The chain has TRBV6-5 and TRBJ2-3; TRBD2 is a possible D gene (5 bases). V was pared by 8 bases and J by 8 bases, with 23 bases between. CDR3 length: 15 residues. Germline lookup yields CDR1 MNHEY and CDR2 SVGAGI. The CDR3 reads CASRLDGDFPGTQYF. The CDR3 region has the DNA TGTGCCAGCCGGTTGGACGGGGATTTTCCCGGTACGCAGTATTTT.